In this sample, the clone carrying this TCR beta chain turned up many times. V was shortened by 8 bases and J by 5 bases, with 13 bases between the two germline ends. Germline loops: CDR1 MNHEY, CDR2 SVGAGI. This CDR3 has 13 amino acids. These data originate in a study of T-cell memory formation after mild COVID-19. Via MiXCR, TCRdb re-called the 5' RACE reads, giving one row per CDR3 protein. Of a few hundred thousand distinct CDR3 sequences in the sample, roughly an eighth are singletons; the top ten hold roughly 22%. The TCR was taken from a man between 18 and 35 years old who had mild COVID-19 (a few samples of this study predate the infection). Cell type and time point are not known. The sample comprised PBMCs or a T cell subset sorted from them (not recorded which). The chain links TRBV6-5 to TRBJ2-4; D may be TRBD1 or TRBD2 (5 bases each). The CDR3 bases are TGTGCCAGCTGGGACCGACCCCAAAACATTCAGTACTTC. This codes for CASWDRPQNIQYF.